This T cell receptor beta chain originates from a study of T-cell reconstitution after alpha-beta-depleted transplantation in children. Unique molecular identifiers were built into the TCRbeta library. TCRdb reprocessed the PCR reads via MiXCR and lists one record per CDR3 protein. The table records nearly 350,000 distinct CDR3 sequences, around 15% of them present only once. CDR3 length: 12 amino acids. CDR1 SQVTM and CDR2 ANQGSEA come from the germline V gene. V lost 3 bases and J 4 bases, leaving 8 bases between the germline ends. Findings of the study overall: One year after transplant, T-cell counts and diversity came mostly from newly produced T cells. Reportedly, roughly two months post-transplant, alpha-beta T cells arose from several hundred expanded graft clones.

Ten or more counts support this clonotype. Its antigen remains unidentified. The sequence came from a male patient between 2 and 15 years old who had a stem cell transplant for acute lymphoblastic leukemia, so the T cells may come from the graft donor. The chain carries TRBV29-1 and TRBJ2-3; weak D call: TRBD1 (6 bases). Sequenced material: PBMCs, mostly from graft donor cells, taken 360 days after TCRalphabeta/CD19-depleted stem cell transplant. CDR3 coding DNA: TGCAGCGTTGACAGGGGTGCAGATACGCAGTATTTT. Its translation is CSVDRGADTQYF.